This T cell receptor (beta chain) was identified in a study of beta chain features in type 1 diabetes. Expressed TCRB transcripts were sequenced after all isolated RNA was converted to cDNA. It was found that naive, central memory and regulatory T cell samples averaged around 3.5 million reads. Profiling relied on immunoSEQ multiplex PCR, and the TCRdb table lists in-frame clones only, not all of them. Of about 740,000 clones listed, about an eighth are singletons. Study observations and caveats: For type 1 diabetes patients, VDJ junctions showed fewer insertions and more deletions. Moderately but significantly shorter TCRB CDR3s were found in Type 1 diabetes patients in all four CD4+ subsets.

In germline, CDR1 is SQVTM, CDR2 ANQGSEA. V was pared by 4 bases and J by 6 bases, with 13 bases between. This CDR3 has 12 residues. This clone turned up a few times. Its antigen is undetermined. Sequencing was performed on naive CD4+ T cells from blood. The receptor's source is a young man with type 1 diabetes. This sequence joins TRBV29-1 and TRBJ2-7; no clear D. The CDR3: CSVGPPSGEQYF. CDR3 bases: TGCAGCGTTGGTCCCCCCTCGGGCGAGCAGTACTTC.